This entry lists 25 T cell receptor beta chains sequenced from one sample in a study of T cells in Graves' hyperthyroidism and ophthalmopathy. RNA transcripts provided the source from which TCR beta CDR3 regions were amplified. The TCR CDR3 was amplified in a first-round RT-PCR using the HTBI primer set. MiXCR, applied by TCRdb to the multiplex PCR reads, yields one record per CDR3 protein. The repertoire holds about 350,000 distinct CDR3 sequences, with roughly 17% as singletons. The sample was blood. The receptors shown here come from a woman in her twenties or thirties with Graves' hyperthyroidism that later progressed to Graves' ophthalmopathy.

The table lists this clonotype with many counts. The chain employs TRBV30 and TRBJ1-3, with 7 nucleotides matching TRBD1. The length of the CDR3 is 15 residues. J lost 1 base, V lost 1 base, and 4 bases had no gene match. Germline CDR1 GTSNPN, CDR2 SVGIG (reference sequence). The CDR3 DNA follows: TGTGCCTGGAGTGAAGGGGGCGCTTCTGGAAACACCATATATTTT. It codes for CAWSEGGASGNTIYF. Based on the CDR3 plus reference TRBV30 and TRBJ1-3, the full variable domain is SQTIHQWPATLVQPVGSPLSLECTVEGTSNPNLYWYRQAAGRGLQLLFYSVGIGQISSEVPQNLSASRPQDRQFILSSKKLLLSDSGFYLCAWSEGGASGNTIYFGEGSWLTVV.

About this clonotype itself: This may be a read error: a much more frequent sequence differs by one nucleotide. CDR3 sequence: CASSPQVYARKQPQHF. The CDR3 bases are TGTGCCAGTAGCCCACAGGTTTACGCGCGCAAGCAGCCCCAGCATTTT. The V and J genes are TRBV19 and TRBJ1-5, with a weak D call TRBD1 (5 bases). Germline-derived CDR1 and CDR2 are LNHDA and SQIVND (reference sequence). CDR3 length: 16 amino acids.

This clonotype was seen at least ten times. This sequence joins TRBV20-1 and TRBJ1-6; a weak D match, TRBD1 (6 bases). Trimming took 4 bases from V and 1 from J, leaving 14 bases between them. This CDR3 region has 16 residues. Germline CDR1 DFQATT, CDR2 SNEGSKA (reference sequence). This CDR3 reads CSAKRGGPSYNSPLHF. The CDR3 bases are TGCAGTGCTAAAAGGGGGGGACCGTCCTATAATTCACCCCTCCACTTT.

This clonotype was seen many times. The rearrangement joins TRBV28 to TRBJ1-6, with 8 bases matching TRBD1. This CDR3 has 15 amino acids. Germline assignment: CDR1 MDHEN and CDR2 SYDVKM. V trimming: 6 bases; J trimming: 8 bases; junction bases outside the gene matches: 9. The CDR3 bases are TGTGCCAGCAGCCCTTTGGCCAGGGGGCATTCACCCCTCCACTTT. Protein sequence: CASSPLARGHSPLHF. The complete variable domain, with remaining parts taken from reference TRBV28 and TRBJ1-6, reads DVKVTQSSRYLVKRTGEKVFLECVQDMDHENMFWYRQDPGLGLRLIYFSYDVKMKEKGDIPEGYSVSREKKERFSLILESASTNQTSMYLCASSPLARGHSPLHFGNGTRLTVT.

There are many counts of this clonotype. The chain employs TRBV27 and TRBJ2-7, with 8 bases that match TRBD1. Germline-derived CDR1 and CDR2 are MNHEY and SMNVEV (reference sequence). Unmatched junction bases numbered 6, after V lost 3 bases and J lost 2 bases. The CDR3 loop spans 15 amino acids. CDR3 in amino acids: CASSFSGTGPYEQYF. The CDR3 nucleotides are TGTGCCAGCAGTTTCTCCGGGACAGGCCCCTACGAGCAGTACTTC.

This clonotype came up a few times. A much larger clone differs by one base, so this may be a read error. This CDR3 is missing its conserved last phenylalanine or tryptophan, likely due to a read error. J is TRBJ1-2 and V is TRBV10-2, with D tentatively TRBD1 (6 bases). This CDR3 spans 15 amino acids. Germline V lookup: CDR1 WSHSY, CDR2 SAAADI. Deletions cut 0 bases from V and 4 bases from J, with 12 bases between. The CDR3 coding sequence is TGCGCCAGCAGTGAGTCGGGCAGGGGTACCTATGGCTACACCGTC. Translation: CASSESGRGTYGYTV.

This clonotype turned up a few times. The CDR3, as DNA: TGCGCCAGCAGCCAAGGGGGTTGGGGGGACCGGCACAATGAGCAGTTCTTC. Its protein is CASSQGGWGDRHNEQFF. This chain uses TRBV4-1 with TRBJ2-1, with D tentatively TRBD2 (6 bases). V lost 1 base and J lost 5, with 18 bases in between. Germline loops: CDR1 MGHRA, CDR2 YSYEKL. The CDR3 runs to 17 residues.

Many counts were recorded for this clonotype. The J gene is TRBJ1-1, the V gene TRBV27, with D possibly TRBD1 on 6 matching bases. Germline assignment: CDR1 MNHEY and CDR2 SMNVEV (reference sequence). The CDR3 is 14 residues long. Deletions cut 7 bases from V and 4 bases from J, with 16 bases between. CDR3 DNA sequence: TGTGCCAGCAATACACAGGGCCTTATCACTGAAGCTTTCTTT. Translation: CASNTQGLITEAFF.

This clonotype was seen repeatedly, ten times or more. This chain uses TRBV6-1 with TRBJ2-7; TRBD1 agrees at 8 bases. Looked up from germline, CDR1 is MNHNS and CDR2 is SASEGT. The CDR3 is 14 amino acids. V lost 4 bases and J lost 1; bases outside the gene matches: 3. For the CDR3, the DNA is TGTGCCAGCAGTGCCTGGACAGGGTCCTACGAGCAGTACTTC. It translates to CASSAWTGSYEQYF.

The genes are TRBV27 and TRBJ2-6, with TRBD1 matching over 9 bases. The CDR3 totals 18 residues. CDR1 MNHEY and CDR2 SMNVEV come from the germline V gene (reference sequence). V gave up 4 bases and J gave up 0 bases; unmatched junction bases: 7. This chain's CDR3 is CASSYLGTGSSGANVLTF. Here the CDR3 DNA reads TGTGCCAGCAGTTACCTCGGGACAGGGTCCTCTGGGGCCAACGTCCTGACTTTC.

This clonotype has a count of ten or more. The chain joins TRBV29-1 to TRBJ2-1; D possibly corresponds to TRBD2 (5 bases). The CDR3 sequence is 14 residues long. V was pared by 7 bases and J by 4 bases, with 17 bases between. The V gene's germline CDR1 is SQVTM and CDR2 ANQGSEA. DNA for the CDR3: TGCAGCGCTAGTCCCCCAAGCGGATACAATGAGCAGTTCTTC. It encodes CSASPPSGYNEQFF.

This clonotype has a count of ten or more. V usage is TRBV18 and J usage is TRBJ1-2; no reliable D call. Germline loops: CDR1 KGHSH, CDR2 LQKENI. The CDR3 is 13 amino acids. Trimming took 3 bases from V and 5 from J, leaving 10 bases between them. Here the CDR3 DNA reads TGTGCCAGCTCACCGGGCGGAGGATATGGCTACACCTTC. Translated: CASSPGGGYGYTF.

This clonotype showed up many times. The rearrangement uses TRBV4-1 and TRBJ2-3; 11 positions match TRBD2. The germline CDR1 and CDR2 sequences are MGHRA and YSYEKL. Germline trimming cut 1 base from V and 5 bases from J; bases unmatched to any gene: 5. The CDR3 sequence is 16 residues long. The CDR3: CASSQVEGTSGDTQYF. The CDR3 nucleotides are TGCGCCAGCAGCCAAGTGGAAGGGACTAGCGGAGATACGCAGTATTTT.

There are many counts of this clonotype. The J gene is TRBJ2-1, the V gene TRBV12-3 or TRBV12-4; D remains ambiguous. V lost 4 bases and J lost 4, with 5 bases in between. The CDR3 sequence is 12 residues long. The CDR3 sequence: CASSSRYNEQFF. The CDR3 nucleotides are TGTGCCAGCAGTTCGAGGTACAATGAGCAGTTCTTC.

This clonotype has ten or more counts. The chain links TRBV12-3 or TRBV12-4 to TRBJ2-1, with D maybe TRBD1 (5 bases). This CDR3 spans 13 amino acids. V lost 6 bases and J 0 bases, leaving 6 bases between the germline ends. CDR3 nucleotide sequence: TGTGCCAGCAGCAGGGTCTCCTACAATGAGCAGTTCTTC. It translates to CASSRVSYNEQFF.

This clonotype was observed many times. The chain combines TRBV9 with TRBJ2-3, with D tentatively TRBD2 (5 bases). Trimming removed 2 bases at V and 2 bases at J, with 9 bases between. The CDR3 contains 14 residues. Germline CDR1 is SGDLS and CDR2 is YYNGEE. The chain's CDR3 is CASSVGGYTDTQYF. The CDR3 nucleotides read TGTGCCAGCAGCGTGGGCGGGTACACAGATACGCAGTATTTT.

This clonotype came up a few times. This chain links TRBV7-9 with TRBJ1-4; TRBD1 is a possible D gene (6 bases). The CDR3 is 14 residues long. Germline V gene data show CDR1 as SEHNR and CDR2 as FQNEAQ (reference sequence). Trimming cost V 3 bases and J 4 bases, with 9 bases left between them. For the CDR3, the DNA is TGTGCCAGCAGCTTCGGACAGCATAATGAAAAACTGTTTTTT. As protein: CASSFGQHNEKLFF.

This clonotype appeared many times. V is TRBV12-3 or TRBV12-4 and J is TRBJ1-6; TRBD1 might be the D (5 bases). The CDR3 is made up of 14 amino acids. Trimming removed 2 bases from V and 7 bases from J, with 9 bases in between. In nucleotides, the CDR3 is TGTGCCAGCAGTTTAACAGGCTCCAATTCACCCCTCCACTTT. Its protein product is CASSLTGSNSPLHF.

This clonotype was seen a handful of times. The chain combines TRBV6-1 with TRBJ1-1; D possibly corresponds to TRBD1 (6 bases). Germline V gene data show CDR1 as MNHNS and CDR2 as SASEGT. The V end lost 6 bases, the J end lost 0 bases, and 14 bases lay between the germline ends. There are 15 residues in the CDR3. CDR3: CASSKTRTVNTEAFF. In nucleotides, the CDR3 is TGTGCCAGCAGCAAAACTAGGACAGTGAACACTGAAGCTTTCTTT.

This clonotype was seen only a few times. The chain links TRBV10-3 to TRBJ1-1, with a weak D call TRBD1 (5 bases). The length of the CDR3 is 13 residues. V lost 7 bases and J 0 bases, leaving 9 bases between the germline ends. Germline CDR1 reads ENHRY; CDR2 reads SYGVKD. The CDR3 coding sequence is TGTGCCATCAAAGGGACGGTGAACACTGAAGCTTTCTTT. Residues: CAIKGTVNTEAFF.

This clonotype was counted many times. CDR3 coding DNA: TGTGCCAGCATTCCTGGGTCGGGCGGGTCAAGCTCTGGGGCCAACGTCCTGACTTTC. This gives the protein CASIPGSGGSSSGANVLTF. The V and J genes are TRBV12-3 or TRBV12-4 and TRBJ2-6; a possible D gene is TRBD2 (5 bases). V lost 7 bases and J 0 bases, leaving 22 bases between the germline ends. The CDR3 covers 19 residues.

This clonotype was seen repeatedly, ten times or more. The CDR3 here is CASRRGLAEETQYF. The DNA of the CDR3 is TGTGCCAGCAGACGCGGACTAGCGGAAGAGACCCAGTACTTC. The gene calls are TRBV12-3 or TRBV12-4 and TRBJ2-5; 10 bases are shared with TRBD2. V was clipped by 6 bases and J by 3 bases; unmatched bases: 4. The CDR3 is 14 amino acids.

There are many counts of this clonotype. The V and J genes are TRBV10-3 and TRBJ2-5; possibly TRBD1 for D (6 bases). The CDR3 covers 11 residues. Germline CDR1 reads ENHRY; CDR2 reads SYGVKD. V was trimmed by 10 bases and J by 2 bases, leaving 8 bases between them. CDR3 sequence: CATDSQETQYF. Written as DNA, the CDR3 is TGTGCCACGGACAGTCAAGAGACCCAGTACTTC.

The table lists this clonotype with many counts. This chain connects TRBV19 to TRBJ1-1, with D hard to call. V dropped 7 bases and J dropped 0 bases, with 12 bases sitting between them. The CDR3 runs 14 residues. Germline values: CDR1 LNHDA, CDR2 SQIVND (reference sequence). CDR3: CASTPTGVNTEAFF. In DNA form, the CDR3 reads TGTGCCAGTACCCCAACGGGCGTGAACACTGAAGCTTTCTTT. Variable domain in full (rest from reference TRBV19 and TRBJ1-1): DGGITQSPKYLFRKEGQNVTLSCEQNLNHDAMYWYRQDPGQGLRLIYYSQIVNDFQKGDIAEGYSVSREKKESFPLTVTSAQKNPTAFYLCASTPTGVNTEAFFGQGTRLTVV.

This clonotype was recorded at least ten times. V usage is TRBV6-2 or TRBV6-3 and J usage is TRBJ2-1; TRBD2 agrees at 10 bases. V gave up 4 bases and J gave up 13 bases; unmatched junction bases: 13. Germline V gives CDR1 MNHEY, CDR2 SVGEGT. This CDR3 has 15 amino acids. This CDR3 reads CASSSLLAGLVEQFF. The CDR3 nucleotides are TGTGCCAGCAGTTCACTACTAGCGGGGTTGGTAGAACAGTTCTTC.